The 14 T cell receptor beta chains in this list originate from one sample, sequenced in a study of shared clonotypes between healthy human individuals (dated by TCRdb to between 2020 and 2021). For the CD8 naive samples, CD45RO-negative cells were positively selected for CCR7, yielding a CD45RA+CCR7+ population from which TemRA cells were excluded. The library was built by means of the immunoSEQ multiplex PCR assay. TCRdb obtained this table from immuneACCESS and retained in-frame rearrangements with V and J assigned. These tables miss some clones; where compared with another copy, unresolved V genes account for less than half of the shortfall, and the remainder is unexplained. Here the sample has about 700,000 clones; approximately 90% occur a single time. The ten most abundant clones make up about 24% of the sample. The material sequenced was naive CD8+ T cells sorted from blood. Per the publication, the cell subset or site label means: CD45RA+CCR7+. These receptors were obtained from a man aged 25 to 45 in good health.

V and J are TRBV28 and TRBJ2-2; 7 bases line up with TRBD2. There are 16 residues in the CDR3. From germline, CDR1 is MDHEN and CDR2 SYDVKM. V lost 4 bases and J lost 6; bases outside the gene matches: 11. As DNA, the CDR3 is TGTGCCAGCAGTTCCCGGGGGAGGGGAATCGCCGGGGAGCTGTTTTTT. Translating it yields CASSSRGRGIAGELFF.

This clone was seen only once. The chain has TRBV11-2 and TRBJ2-1; D call uncertain. V lost 1 base, J lost 4 bases, and 11 bases lay in between. This CDR3 spans 15 amino acids. The germline gives CDR1 SGHAT, CDR2 FQNNGV. CDR3: CASSLGGANYNEQFF. The CDR3 coding sequence is TGTGCCAGCAGCTTAGGAGGTGCTAATTACAATGAGCAGTTCTTC. Full variable domain (missing parts from reference TRBV11-2 and TRBJ2-1): EAGVAQSPRYKIIEKRQSVAFWCNPISGHATLYWYQQILGQGPKLLIQFQNNGVVDDSQLPKDRFSAERLKGVDSTLKIQPAKLEDSAVYLCASSLGGANYNEQFFGPGTRLTVL.

This clone has only a few counts. J is TRBJ2-7 and V is TRBV6-5, with D possibly being TRBD2 (6 bases). Germline lookup yields CDR1 MNHEY and CDR2 SVGAGI. This CDR3 contains 15 residues. The germline V and J ends were trimmed by 2 bases and 5 bases, with 16 bases remaining between them. The CDR3 loop reads CASSYGAGSTNEQYF. The CDR3 DNA follows: TGTGCCAGCAGTTACGGGGCCGGGAGCACGAACGAGCAGTACTTC.

The V and J genes are TRBV7-6 and TRBJ2-1, with D unresolved. Between the trimmed V and J ends, which lost 2 bases and 8 bases, there was a span of 10 bases. Germline V gene sequence: CDR1 SGHVS, CDR2 FNYEAQ. The CDR3 has 13 residues. The CDR3 DNA reads as TGTGCCAGCAGCTTACTAGTCGGCGATGAGCAGTTCTTC. Amino acid sequence: CASSLLVGDEQFF.

The chain uses TRBV6-1 and TRBJ2-4; D possibly corresponds to TRBD2 (6 bases). This CDR3 has 19 amino acids. CDR1 MNHNS and CDR2 SASEGT come from the germline V gene. V was clipped by 1 base and J by 1 base, with 20 bases between them. CDR3: CASSEVRGSSDLAKNIQYF. In nucleotides, the CDR3 is TGTGCCAGCAGTGAAGTCCGGGGGAGTAGTGACTTGGCCAAAAACATTCAGTACTTC.

The chain is built from TRBV7-8 and TRBJ2-1, with unresolved D. CDR3 size: 14 residues. Looked up from germline, CDR1 is SGHVS and CDR2 is FQNEAQ. The V and J ends lost 7 bases and 8 bases respectively, with 18 bases between them. DNA of the CDR3: TGTGCCAGCACCAATTTGTACCCGGGCGATGAGCAGTTCTTC. Its translation: CASTNLYPGDEQFF.

The chain employs TRBV11-2 and TRBJ2-5; D unclear. This CDR3 comprises 15 residues. Trimming left V 4 bases short and J 3 bases short, with 15 bases between. Germline V gene sequence: CDR1 SGHAT, CDR2 FQNNGV. The CDR3 bases are TGTGCCAGCAGCTCGCCCAGGTATCCCAAAGAGACCCAGTACTTC. Translating it yields CASSSPRYPKETQYF.

The V and J genes are TRBV9 and TRBJ1-2, with D perhaps matching TRBD1 (5 bases). V dropped 2 bases and J dropped 3 bases, with 8 bases sitting between them. Germline V lookup: CDR1 SGDLS, CDR2 YYNGEE. This CDR3 region has 13 residues. CDR3 amino acids: CASSVSRDYGYTF. The CDR3 DNA sequence: TGTGCCAGCAGCGTCTCCAGGGACTATGGCTACACCTTC.

The chain recombines TRBV7-9 with TRBJ1-1; D unclear. This CDR3 is 14 amino acids long. V lost 1 base and J lost 1, with 7 bases in between. Germline loops: CDR1 SEHNR, CDR2 FQNEAQ (reference sequence). The CDR3 DNA reads TGTGCCAGCAGCTTAGTTACCGCGAACACTGAAGCTTTCTTT. Translating gives CASSLVTANTEAFF. Full variable domain (rest looked up from reference TRBV7-9 and TRBJ1-1): DTGVSQNPRHKITKRGQNVTFRCDPISEHNRLYWYRQTLGQGPEFLTYFQNEAQLEKSRLLSDRFSAERPKGSFSTLEIQRTEQGDSAMYLCASSLVTANTEAFFGQGTRLTVV.

This rearrangement joins TRBV5-6 to TRBJ2-5, with TRBD1 matching 9 bases. Losses at the gene ends were 3 bases for V and 4 bases for J; bases not matched to a gene: 7. Per the germline V gene, CDR1 is SGHDT and CDR2 is YYEEEE. CDR3 length: 15 amino acids. CDR3: CASSSDRGWTETQYF. The CDR3 coding sequence is TGTGCCAGCAGCTCCGACAGGGGGTGGACAGAGACCCAGTACTTC.

CDR3 in DNA: TGTGCCAGCAGCCAGGGGGGGAAAAGCTACGAGCAGTACTTC. The encoded protein is CASSQGGKSYEQYF. The V gene is TRBV9, the J gene TRBJ2-7, with D perhaps matching TRBD1 or TRBD2 (7 bases each). CDR3 length: 14 amino acids. Germline lookup yields CDR1 SGDLS and CDR2 YYNGEE. Trimming shortened V by 4 bases and J by 3 bases, and 14 bases separated the two germline ends.

The chain combines TRBV7-9 with TRBJ2-3; D remains ambiguous. The V and J ends lost 6 bases and 1 base respectively, with 11 bases between them. The germline V gene has CDR1 SEHNR and CDR2 FQNEAQ (reference sequence). The CDR3 is 14 residues long. CDR3 sequence reads: CASSVSPGTDTQYF. CDR3 nucleotide sequence: TGTGCCAGCAGTGTAAGCCCCGGCACAGATACGCAGTATTTT.

As to this clone: Within the sample, other DNA sequences also encode this same CDR3. The genes are TRBV5-1 and TRBJ2-3, with 8 bases identical to TRBD1. After removal of 0 bases from V and 5 bases from J, the junction contained 2 bases not matched to a gene. Per germline, CDR1 SGHRS and CDR2 YFSETQ. The CDR3 runs to 14 residues. The DNA for the CDR3 is TGCGCCAGCAGCTTGGGACAGGGGTTAGATACGCAGTATTTT. Translated: CASSLGQGLDTQYF.

The chain is built from TRBV7-2 and TRBJ2-6; no definite D call. V lost 2 bases, J lost 3 bases, and 5 bases lay in between. Germline values: CDR1 SGHTA, CDR2 FQGNSA. This CDR3 has 14 residues. CDR3 sequence: CASSLTSGANVLTF. The CDR3 DNA is TGTGCCAGCAGCTTAACGAGTGGGGCCAACGTCCTGACTTTC.